The rows below give T cell receptor beta chains drawn from one sample of a study of cytomegalovirus exposure and HLA in healthy donors. Clones were sequenced by immunoSEQ multiplex PCR, and TCRdb holds only the in-frame ones, with some missing. The repertoire has around 99,000 clones, approximately 71% of them found once; the top ten carry approximately 8.4%. The sequenced sample was PBMCs. Receptor source: a man in his forties or fifties in good health and CMV-seronegative. The CDR3 runs from the conserved cysteine through the conserved F or W. Each record gives: D gene, J gene, V gene, clone size, CDR3 length, CDR3 protein, CDR3 DNA. The D gene is left open where the match is weak. Clone size appears in some rows only: once, few, many, or a class for an expanded clone.

.,TRBJ1-4,TRBV7-9,few,16,CASSPTQGNPNEKLFF,TGTGCCAGCAGTCCCACCCAGGGAAACCCAAATGAAAAACTGTTTTTT
.,TRBJ1-1,TRBV29-1,.,12,CSVVGGKAEAFF,TGCAGCGTTGTCGGAGGGAAAGCTGAAGCTTTCTTT
.,TRBJ1-2,TRBV28,few,15,CASSFLPPGSYGYPF,TGTGCCAGCAGTTTCCTCCCCCCGGGAAGCTATGGCTACCCCTTC
.,TRBJ1-6,TRBV28,once,15,CASSADRGWRSPLHF,TGTGCCAGCAGTGCCGATAGGGGTTGGCGTTCACCCCTCCACTTT
.,TRBJ2-7,TRBV29-1,.,13,CSVSGTNGYEQYF,TGCAGCGTTTCCGGGACAAATGGTTACGAGCAGTACTTC
.,TRBJ1-5,TRBV7-9,.,16,CASSLNAGSSNQPQHF,TGTGCCAGCAGCTTAAACGCTGGGAGTAGCAATCAGCCCCAGCATTTT
.,TRBJ1-5,TRBV7-2,.,14,CASSLRVSNQPQHF,TGTGCCAGCAGCTTACGCGTCAGCAATCAGCCCCAGCATTTT
.,TRBJ1-5,TRBV18,.,13,CASSPKGDQPQHF,TGTGCCAGCTCACCTAAAGGGGATCAGCCCCAGCATTTT
.,TRBJ1-4,TRBV5-1,.,14,CASSFNGHGEKLFF,TGCGCCAGCAGCTTTAATGGGCACGGCGAAAAACTGTTTTTT
.,TRBJ2-3,TRBV5-3,.,11,CARSNRDTQYF,TGTGCCAGAAGCAACAGGGATACGCAGTATTTT
.,TRBJ1-5,TRBV19,.,14,CASSWTEHNQPQHF,TGTGCCAGTAGCTGGACAGAGCACAATCAGCCCCAGCATTTT
.,TRBJ2-3,TRBV27,.,13,CASSLVSGDTQYF,TGTGCCAGCAGTTTAGTATCCGGGGATACGCAGTATTTT
.,TRBJ1-1,TRBV7-9,.,14,CASTFRGSIAEAFF,TGTGCCAGCACCTTTCGCGGAAGTATAGCGGAAGCTTTCTTT
.,TRBJ1-2,TRBV4-1,.,14,CASSQVQGGGRYTF,TGCGCCAGCAGCCAAGTACAAGGGGGGGGTCGCTACACCTTC
.,TRBJ1-1,TRBV7-2,.,17,CASSPVGLGGGNTEAFF,TGTGCCAGCAGCCCCGTAGGGTTGGGGGGAGGGAACACTGAAGCTTTCTTT
.,TRBJ2-1,TRBV5-4,.,14,CASSLIQDYNEQFF,TGTGCCAGCAGCCTAATACAGGATTACAATGAGCAGTTCTTC
.,TRBJ2-5,TRBV11-2,.,17,CASSLGGGLDGRETQYF,TGTGCCAGCAGTCTCGGGGGTGGGCTAGACGGTCGAGAGACCCAGTACTTC